The T cell receptor (beta chain) described here comes from a study of cytomegalovirus exposure and HLA in healthy donors. Study-wide results and caveats: According to a later analysis, donors in an Asian-associated ancestry cluster reportedly had fewer N-insertions than the roughly 640-donor mean.

The PCR was carried out with 60 Vbeta primers and 13 Jbeta primers. Repertoires were generated with immunoSEQ multiplex PCR, while TCRdb's copy carries only in-frame clones and drops some. The table lists about 190,000 clones, 75% to 90% of them singletons. On this clone: Its target is not known.

CDR1 and CDR2 (germline): MNHNY, SVGAGI (reference sequence). The CDR3 consists of 16 residues. V shed 0 bases and J shed 0 bases, with 9 bases lying between them. Source material: PBMCs. This chain links TRBV6-6 with TRBJ1-5; D is ambiguous. The receptor comes from a man aged 35 to 55 in good health and CMV-seropositive. As DNA, the CDR3 is TGTGCCAGCAGTTACTCGACATTCTATAGCAATCAGCCCCAGCATTTT. Amino acids: CASSYSTFYSNQPQHF.